The entry below describes one TCR beta chain. Its matching antigen is unknown. Using constant-segment primers, 5'RACE produced TCR alpha and TCR beta cDNA libraries carrying sample barcodes and UMIs. From the 5' RACE reads, TCRdb called clonotypes with MiXCR, one entry per CDR3 protein. The sample lists 400,000 to 500,000 distinct CDR3 sequences, 24% occurring once. This record comes from a study of T-cell memory formation after mild COVID-19. About the study: There were largely donor-specific TCR clusters.

General observations from the study: Among contracting clones, CD4+ were mainly CM/EM and CD8+ enriched in EMRA.

The V end was cut by 4 bases, the J end by 5 bases, with 9 bases between. CDR1 is SGHRS, CDR2 YFSETQ, per germline. This CDR3 has 12 residues. The TCR originated in an adult woman who had mild COVID-19 (a few samples of this study predate the infection). Cell type and time point are not known. The sample was PBMCs or a T cell subset sorted from them (not recorded which). V is TRBV5-1 and J is TRBJ2-5; D remains ambiguous. CDR3 coding DNA: TGCGCCAGCAGCCCCACCGCCGAGACCCAGTACTTC. Translated: CASSPTAETQYF.